One and the same sample provided the 9 T cell receptor beta chains below, sequenced in a study of spatial heterogeneity in lung cancer. General observations from the study: It was found that expanded intratumoral alpha and beta TCR counts tracked tumor mutation counts.

These receptors are not linked to any known antigen. MiXCR, run by TCRdb on the 5' RACE reads, gives a single entry per CDR3 protein. The sample contains fewer than 20,000 distinct CDR3 sequences, 7% of which appear only once. Time point given: sample taken at primary tumor resection. Source: lung tumor tissue, taken at surgery. These receptors all stem from a female donor with early-stage non-small cell lung cancer.

The chain joins TRBV29-1 to TRBJ2-7; D gene unclear. V dropped 2 bases and J dropped 3 bases, with 17 bases sitting between them. The CDR3 consists of 15 residues. Germline V lookup: CDR1 SQVTM, CDR2 ANQGSEA. CDR3 in amino acids: CSVEPAAGVNYEQYF. The CDR3 bases are TGCAGCGTTGAACCGGCGGCAGGAGTTAACTACGAGCAGTACTTC.

This clonotype has ten or more counts. CDR3: CASSYQGQADIQYF. The DNA for the CDR3 is TGTGCCAGCAGTTACCAGGGACAGGCGGACATTCAGTACTTC. This chain links TRBV6-6 with TRBJ2-4, with 8 bases aligning to TRBD1. Germline loops: CDR1 MNHNY, CDR2 SVGAGI (reference sequence). Trimming took 2 bases from V and 8 from J; bases not matched to a gene: 5. This CDR3 is built from 14 residues.

As regards this clonotype: A much larger clone lies one base from this, so it may be a read error. The chain employs TRBV29-1 and TRBJ2-3; D unclear. CDR1 is SQVTM, CDR2 ANQGSEA, per germline. The CDR3 sequence is 10 residues long. The CDR3 sequence: CSVDTDMQYF. The CDR3, as DNA: TGCAGCGTTGATACGGATATGCAGTATTTT.

This clonotype was found many times. The CDR3 protein is CASSTPGTSGVFQETQYF. The DNA of the CDR3 is TGTGCCAGCAGCACCCCTGGGACTAGCGGGGTATTCCAAGAGACCCAGTACTTC. This sequence joins TRBV6-5 and TRBJ2-5; 13 positions agree with TRBD2. J lost 1 base, V lost 6 bases, and 11 bases had no gene match. Germline values: CDR1 MNHEY, CDR2 SVGAGI. The CDR3 loop spans 18 amino acids.

There are many counts of this clonotype. The V and J genes are TRBV6-6 and TRBJ2-3; 7 bases fit TRBD2. There are 14 residues in the CDR3. The ends lost 4 bases at V and 2 bases at J; junction bases unmatched: 3. CDR1 and CDR2 (germline): MNHNY, SVGAGI (reference sequence). CDR3 DNA sequence: TGTGCCAGCAGTTTAGCGGGTCCCACAGATACGCAGTATTTT. This gives the protein CASSLAGPTDTQYF.

There are many counts of this clonotype. V is TRBV15 and J is TRBJ2-5, with 7 bases aligning to TRBD1. The germline V gene encodes CDR1 LNHNV and CDR2 YYDKDF (reference sequence). The CDR3 consists of 13 residues. The J segment lost 5 bases and the V segment lost 5 bases, leaving 5 bases of the junction unmatched. CDR3 region: CATSDRDGETQYF. The CDR3 coding sequence is TGTGCCACCAGCGACAGGGATGGCGAGACCCAGTACTTC.

Many counts were recorded for this clonotype. The CDR3 coding sequence is TGTGCCAGCAGCCCCCGCTCGAGCTCTACTTACAATGAGCAGTTCTTC. Protein product: CASSPRSSSTYNEQFF. The rearrangement uses TRBV9 and TRBJ2-1; D gene uncertain. Deletions cut 4 bases from V and 4 bases from J, with 18 bases between. The CDR3 runs 16 residues. Germline CDR1 SGDLS, CDR2 YYNGEE.

The CDR3 loop reads CASSPTGTGRVEQYF. The CDR3 coding sequence is TGTGCCAGTAGCCCAACCGGGACAGGGAGGGTCGAGCAGTACTTC. The chain employs TRBV19 and TRBJ2-7, with TRBD1 matching 9 bases. J gave up 6 bases and V 6 bases, and 12 bases lay outside the gene matches. CDR1 LNHDA and CDR2 SQIVND come from the germline V gene (reference sequence). CDR3 length: 15 residues.

This clonotype is medium-sized by share. The V call is TRBV9, the J call TRBJ2-7, with TRBD1 as a possible D gene (5 bases). The CDR3 has 15 residues. Trimming took off 2 bases at V and 3 bases at J, with 15 bases between the two ends. Germline CDR1 is SGDLS and CDR2 is YYNGEE. In DNA form, the CDR3 reads TGTGCCAGCAGCGTCGGACATCTTGGGGACTACGAGCAGTACTTC. The encoded protein is CASSVGHLGDYEQYF.